This record looks at one TCR beta chain sequence and its context. The repertoire was sequenced with immunoSEQ multiplex PCR; TCRdb's copy has only in-frame clones and lacks some. Of 150,000 or so clones in the sample, 88% were seen once. This entry belongs to a study of blood T cell repertoires in COVID-19. About the study: The study drew acute and convalescent COVID-19 samples from the United States, Italy and Spain.

The CDR3 loop spans 17 amino acids. Germline V CDR1 and CDR2: LGHNA, YSLEER. V was shortened by 0 bases and J by 0 bases, with 13 bases between the two germline ends. The sample consisted of peripheral blood. The chain employs TRBV4-3 and TRBJ2-3; TRBD1 might be the D (6 bases). The receptor's source is a woman aged 60-75 years with acute or convalescent COVID-19. The CDR3 sequence: CASSQDFGTISTDTQYF. CDR3 nucleotides: TGCGCCAGCAGCCAAGATTTCGGGACAATTAGCACAGATACGCAGTATTTT.